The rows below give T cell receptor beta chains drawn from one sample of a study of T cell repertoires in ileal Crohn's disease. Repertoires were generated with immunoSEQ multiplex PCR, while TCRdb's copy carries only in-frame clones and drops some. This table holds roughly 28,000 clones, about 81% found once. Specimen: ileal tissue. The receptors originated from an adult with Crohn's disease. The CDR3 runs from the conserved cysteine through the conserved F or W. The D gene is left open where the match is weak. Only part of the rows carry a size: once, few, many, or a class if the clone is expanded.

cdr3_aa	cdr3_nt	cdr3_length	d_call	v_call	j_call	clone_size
CASSSNRGGWNYGYTF	TGTGCCAGCAGCTCCAATCGGGGAGGCTGGAACTATGGCTACACCTTC	16	.	TRBV7-2	TRBJ1-2	once
CAISAKTTSLSGNTIYF	TGTGCCATCAGTGCAAAAACGACAAGTCTCTCTGGAAACACCATATATTTT	17	.	TRBV10-3	TRBJ1-3	.
CASSQVAGGFYEQYF	TGCGCCAGCAGCCAAGTCGCAGGGGGCTTCTACGAGCAGTACTTC	15	TRBD1	TRBV4-3	TRBJ2-7	.
CASSRDRVNEQFF	TGTGCCAGCAGTCGGGACAGGGTCAATGAGCAGTTCTTC	13	TRBD1	TRBV6-6	TRBJ2-1	once
CASSLGDRVSGYTF	TGTGCCAGCAGCTTAGGCGACAGGGTCAGCGGCTACACCTTC	14	TRBD1	TRBV7-9	TRBJ1-2	.
CATAGTGDYNEQFF	TGTGCCACGGCCGGGACAGGAGATTACAATGAGCAGTTCTTC	14	TRBD1	TRBV10-3	TRBJ2-1	.
CASSPGGSQETQYF	TGTGCCAGCAGCCCAGGGGGAAGCCAAGAGACCCAGTACTTC	14	TRBD1	TRBV11-2	TRBJ2-5	.
CASSLATTGWGDTQYF	TGCGCCAGCAGCTTGGCGACGACAGGGTGGGGAGATACGCAGTATTTT	16	TRBD1	TRBV5-1	TRBJ2-3	once
CASSYGNSGNTIYF	TGTGCCAGCAGTTACGGCAACTCTGGAAACACCATATATTTT	14	.	TRBV6-7	TRBJ1-3	.
CASSQEAGAEAFF	TGTGCCAGCAGCCAAGAAGCAGGGGCTGAAGCTTTCTTT	13	.	TRBV4-2	TRBJ1-1	.
CAIPSGTNYGYTF	TGTGCCATCCCTTCCGGGACAAATTATGGCTACACCTTC	13	.	TRBV10-3	TRBJ1-2	.
CASLPSLVRGYGYTF	TGTGCCAGCCTTCCCTCGCTTGTCAGGGGGTATGGCTACACCTTC	15	TRBD1	TRBV7-2	TRBJ1-2	few
CSAELAGGYEQYF	TGCAGCGCAGAACTAGCGGGGGGCTACGAGCAGTACTTC	13	TRBD2	TRBV29-1	TRBJ2-7	once
CASSSGQGREKLFF	TGCGCCAGCAGCTCCGGACAGGGGAGGGAAAAACTGTTTTTT	14	TRBD1	TRBV5-1	TRBJ1-4	.
CASSSMGSTDTQYF	TGTGCCAGCAGCTCGATGGGCAGCACAGATACGCAGTATTTT	14	.	TRBV7-2	TRBJ2-3	.
CASSLSRTPWGEQYF	TGTGCCAGCAGCTTATCCCGGACACCTTGGGGAGAGCAGTACTTC	15	.	TRBV7-8	TRBJ2-7	.
CASSSSGGDVSGYTF	TGTGCCAGCAGTTCCAGTGGGGGGGATGTTAGCGGCTACACCTTC	15	.	TRBV27	TRBJ1-2	.
CASTSGYYGYTF	TGTGCCAGTACCTCGGGGTACTATGGCTACACCTTC	12	.	TRBV19	TRBJ1-2	.
CASSQGSQKPYGYTF	TGCGCCAGCAGCCAAGGAAGTCAGAAACCCTATGGCTACACCTTC	15	.	TRBV4-3	TRBJ1-2	.